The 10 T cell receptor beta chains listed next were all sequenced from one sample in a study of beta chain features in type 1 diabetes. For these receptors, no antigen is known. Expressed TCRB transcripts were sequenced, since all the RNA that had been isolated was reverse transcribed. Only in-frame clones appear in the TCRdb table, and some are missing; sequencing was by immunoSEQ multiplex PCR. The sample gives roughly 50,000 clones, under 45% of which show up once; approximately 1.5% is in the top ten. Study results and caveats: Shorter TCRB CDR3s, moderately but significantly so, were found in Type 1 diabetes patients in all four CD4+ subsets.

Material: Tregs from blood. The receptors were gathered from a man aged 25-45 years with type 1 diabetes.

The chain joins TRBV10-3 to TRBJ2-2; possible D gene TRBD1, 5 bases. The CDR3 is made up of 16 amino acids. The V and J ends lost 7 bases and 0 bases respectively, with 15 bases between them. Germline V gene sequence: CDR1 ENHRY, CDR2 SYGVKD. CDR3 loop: CAITRTILSNTGELFF. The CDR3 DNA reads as TGTGCCATCACTCGGACAATCCTTTCGAACACCGGGGAGCTGTTTTTT.

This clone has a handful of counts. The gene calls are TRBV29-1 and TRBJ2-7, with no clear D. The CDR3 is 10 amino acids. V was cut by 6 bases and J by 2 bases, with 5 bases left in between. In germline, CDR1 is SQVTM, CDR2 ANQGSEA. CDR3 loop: CSVAAYEQYF. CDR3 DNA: TGCAGCGTGGCCGCCTACGAGCAGTACTTC.

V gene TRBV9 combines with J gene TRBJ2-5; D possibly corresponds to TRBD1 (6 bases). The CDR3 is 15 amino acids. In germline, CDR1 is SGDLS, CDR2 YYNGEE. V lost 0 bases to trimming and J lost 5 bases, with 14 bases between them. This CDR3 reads CASSVVAGAGETQYF. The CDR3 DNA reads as TGTGCCAGCAGCGTAGTGGCAGGGGCCGGGGAGACCCAGTACTTC.

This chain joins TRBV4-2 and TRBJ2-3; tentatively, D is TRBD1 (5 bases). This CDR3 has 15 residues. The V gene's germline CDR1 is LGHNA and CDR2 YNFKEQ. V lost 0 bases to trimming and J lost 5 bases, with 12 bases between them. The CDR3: CASSQDQAGQDTQYF. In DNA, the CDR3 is TGTGCCAGCAGCCAAGATCAGGCAGGGCAAGATACGCAGTATTTT.

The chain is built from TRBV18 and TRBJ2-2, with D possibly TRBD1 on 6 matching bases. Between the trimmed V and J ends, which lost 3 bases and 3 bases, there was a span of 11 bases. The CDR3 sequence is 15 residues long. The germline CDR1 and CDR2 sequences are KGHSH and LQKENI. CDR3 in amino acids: CASSPTGAYTGELFF. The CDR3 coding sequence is TGTGCCAGCTCACCGACAGGCGCTTACACCGGGGAGCTGTTTTTT.

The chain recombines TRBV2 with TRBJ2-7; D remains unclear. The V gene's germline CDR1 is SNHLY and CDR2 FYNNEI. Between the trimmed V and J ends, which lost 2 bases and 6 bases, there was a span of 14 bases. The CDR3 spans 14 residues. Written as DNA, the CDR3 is TGTGCCAGCAGTGAAAATCAAGACTCGGGCGAGCAGTACTTC. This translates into CASSENQDSGEQYF.

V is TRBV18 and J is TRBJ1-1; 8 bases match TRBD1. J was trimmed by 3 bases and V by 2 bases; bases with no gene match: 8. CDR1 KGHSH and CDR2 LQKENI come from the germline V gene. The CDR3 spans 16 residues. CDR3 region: CASSPVPGGVDTEAFF. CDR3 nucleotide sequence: TGTGCCAGCTCACCAGTGCCAGGGGGCGTCGACACTGAAGCTTTCTTT.

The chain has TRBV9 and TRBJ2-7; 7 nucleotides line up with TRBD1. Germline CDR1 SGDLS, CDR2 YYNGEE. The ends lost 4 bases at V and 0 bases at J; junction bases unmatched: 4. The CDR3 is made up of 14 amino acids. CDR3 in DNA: TGTGCCAGCAGCCCCTGGGACAGCTCCTACGAGCAGTACTTC. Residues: CASSPWDSSYEQYF.

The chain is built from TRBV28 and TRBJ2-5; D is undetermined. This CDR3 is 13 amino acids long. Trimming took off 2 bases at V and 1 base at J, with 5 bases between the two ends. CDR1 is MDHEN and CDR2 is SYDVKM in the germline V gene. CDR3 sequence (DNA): TGTGCCAGCAGTTTACGTAGCCAAGAGACCCAGTACTTC. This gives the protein CASSLRSQETQYF.

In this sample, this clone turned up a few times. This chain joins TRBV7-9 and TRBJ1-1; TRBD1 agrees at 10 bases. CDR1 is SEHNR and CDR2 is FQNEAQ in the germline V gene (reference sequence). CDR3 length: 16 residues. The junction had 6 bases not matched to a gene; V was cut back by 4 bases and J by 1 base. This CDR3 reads CASSYDRGQGNTEAFF. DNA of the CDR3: TGTGCCAGCAGCTACGACAGGGGGCAGGGGAACACTGAAGCTTTCTTT.